The 15 T cell receptor beta chains listed next were all sequenced from one sample in a study of blood T cell repertoires in COVID-19 (TCRdb year 2020). The library was generated by the immunoSEQ multiplex PCR assay. TCRdb holds this immuneACCESS table with in-frame rearrangements only. Some clones are missing; in checked studies, unresolved V genes explain under half, and the rest has no known cause. A total of around 150,000 clones appear in this sample, roughly 83% of them only once. The ten largest clones add up to roughly 9.1% of the sample. The sequenced material came from peripheral blood. These receptors were collected from a woman older than 75 with active or convalescent COVID-19.

This sequence joins TRBV11-3 and TRBJ1-3; TRBD1 agrees at 11 bases. V trimming: 3 bases; J trimming: 0 bases; junction bases outside the gene matches: 13. The CDR3 contains 20 residues. Germline V gene lookup returns CDR1 SGHNT and CDR2 YENEEA. The CDR3 region has the DNA TGTGCCAGCAGCTTTGTCGGACAGGGGGCGAACTCTTACTCTGGAAACACCATATATTTT. Residues: CASSFVGQGANSYSGNTIYF. The full variable domain, with the rest looked up from reference TRBV11-3 and TRBJ1-3, is EAGVVQSPRYKIIEKKQPVAFWCNPISGHNTLYWYLQNLGQGPELLIRYENEEAVDDSQLPKDRFSAERLKGVDSTLKIQPAELGDSAVYLCASSFVGQGANSYSGNTIYFGEGSWLTVV.

The chain couples TRBV6-5 to TRBJ1-2; D remains ambiguous. The ends were cut back, 7 bases at V and 8 bases at J, with 17 bases in the middle. The germline V gene encodes CDR1 MNHEY and CDR2 SVGAGI. There are 13 residues in the CDR3. For the CDR3, the DNA is TGTGCCAGCACCAACACGGGTTCGCGAGGCTACACCTTC. Protein product: CASTNTGSRGYTF.

The chain recombines TRBV7-9 with TRBJ2-4, with 10 bases identical to TRBD2. The CDR3 length is 16 residues. V was pared by 4 bases and J by 9 bases, with 12 bases of the junction left unmatched. Germline V lookup: CDR1 SEHNR, CDR2 FQNEAQ (reference sequence). The CDR3 bases are TGTGCCAGCAGCTCCCAAGCGGGGGGGCCGGTAATCATTCAGTACTTC. Protein: CASSSQAGGPVIIQYF.

The genes are TRBV6-5 and TRBJ1-2; 9 bases map to TRBD1. The J segment lost 7 bases and the V segment lost 5 bases, leaving 5 bases of the junction unmatched. This CDR3 contains 13 residues. Germline CDR1 and CDR2: MNHEY and SVGAGI. CDR3 DNA sequence: TGTGCCAGCAGTCTCGGGACAGGGTTTGGCTACACCTTC. Translated: CASSLGTGFGYTF.

V usage is TRBV5-1 and J usage is TRBJ1-2; the D gene is possibly TRBD1 (6 bases). Per the germline V gene, CDR1 is SGHRS and CDR2 is YFSETQ. V was clipped by 5 bases and J by 4 bases, with 9 bases between them. The CDR3 consists of 12 residues. For the CDR3, the DNA is TGCGCCAGCAGACAGGACAGCTATGGCTACACCTTC. Translated: CASRQDSYGYTF.

This chain uses TRBV7-2 with TRBJ1-2; D not resolved. The CDR3 has 14 amino acids. From germline, CDR1 is SGHTA and CDR2 FQGNSA. V was shortened by 2 bases and J by 0 bases, with 7 bases between the two germline ends. CDR3 protein: CASSLILANYGYTF. The DNA of the CDR3 is TGTGCCAGCAGCTTAATCCTAGCTAACTATGGCTACACCTTC.

The chain carries TRBV6-5 and TRBJ1-1, with 7 bases fitting TRBD1. Germline assignment: CDR1 MNHEY and CDR2 SVGAGI. The CDR3 is 14 amino acids. V dropped 6 bases and J dropped 1; count of bases not matched to a gene: 5. The CDR3 DNA reads as TGTGCCAGCAGGGAGACAGGGACGAACACTGAAGCTTTCTTT. Its translation is CASRETGTNTEAFF.

The rearrangement joins TRBV18 to TRBJ1-3, with a possible D match to TRBD1 (5 bases). Germline V gives CDR1 KGHSH, CDR2 LQKENI. There are 16 residues in the CDR3. V was cut by 0 bases and J by 7 bases, with 16 bases left in between. In DNA, the CDR3 is TGTGCCAGCTCACCACCGTCGGTAGGGGCTTCGAACACCATATATTTT. It codes for CASSPPSVGASNTIYF. Looking up the rest from reference TRBV18 and TRBJ1-3 gives the full variable domain: NAGVMQNPRHLVRRRGQEARLRCSPMKGHSHVYWYRQLPEEGLKFMVYLQKENIIDESGMPKERFSAEFPKEGPSILRIQQVVRGDSAAYFCASSPPSVGASNTIYFGEGSWLTVV.

This clone was seen only once. V is TRBV10-3 and J is TRBJ1-1; 8 bases are a match to TRBD1. V shed 4 bases and J 3 bases; nucleotides not matched to a gene: 4. The CDR3 covers 14 residues. Germline V gene data show CDR1 as ENHRY and CDR2 as SYGVKD. The CDR3 protein is CAISALTGDTEAFF. In DNA, the CDR3 is TGTGCCATCAGTGCCTTGACAGGGGACACTGAAGCTTTCTTT.

J is TRBJ1-5 and V is TRBV4-3; TRBD1 might be the D (5 bases). Per the germline V gene, CDR1 is LGHNA and CDR2 is YSLEER. The V and J ends lost 4 bases and 5 bases respectively, with 12 bases between them. The CDR3 is made up of 14 amino acids. CDR3 region: CASSPRGGDQPQHF. The CDR3 DNA reads as TGCGCCAGCAGCCCCCGCGGGGGGGATCAGCCCCAGCATTTT.

The V gene is TRBV24-1, the J gene TRBJ2-1; 9 bases agree with TRBD2. The V and J ends lost 5 bases and 6 bases, in that order; junction bases with no gene match: 7. The germline V gene encodes CDR1 KGHDR and CDR2 SFDVKD. The CDR3 is 15 residues long. This CDR3 reads CATSGAGGGGNEQFF. The CDR3 nucleotides read TGTGCCACCAGTGGCGCGGGCGGGGGGGGCAATGAGCAGTTCTTC.

The chain has TRBV6-5 and TRBJ2-7; D is possibly TRBD1 (6 bases). Germline CDR1 MNHEY, CDR2 SVGAGI. The V end was cut by 0 bases, the J end by 3 bases, with 9 bases between. The CDR3 consists of 14 residues. The CDR3 spells CASSYSPQGYEQYF. CDR3 nucleotides: TGTGCCAGCAGTTACTCACCACAGGGCTACGAGCAGTACTTC.

The V and J genes are TRBV7-9 and TRBJ1-1; 7 nucleotides agree with TRBD1. J gave up 0 bases and V 5 bases, and 6 bases lay outside the gene matches. Germline V lookup: CDR1 SEHNR, CDR2 FQNEAQ (reference sequence). This CDR3 has 15 residues. In DNA form, the CDR3 reads TGTGCCAGCAGCATAAACAGGGGACTGAACACTGAAGCTTTCTTT. Translating gives CASSINRGLNTEAFF.

The chain has TRBV6-5 and TRBJ2-3; 7 positions agree with TRBD2. Germline CDR1 and CDR2: MNHEY and SVGAGI. CDR3 size: 15 residues. J was trimmed by 0 bases and V by 6 bases; bases with no gene match: 6. The CDR3 sequence: CASSLAGESTDTQYF. CDR3 nucleotide sequence: TGTGCCAGCAGCTTAGCGGGTGAAAGCACAGATACGCAGTATTTT.

The gene calls are TRBV5-1 and TRBJ1-1, with 8 nucleotides matching TRBD1. Trimming at V came to 3 bases and at J to 5 bases, leaving 6 bases not matched to a gene. From germline, CDR1 is SGHRS and CDR2 YFSETQ. This CDR3 has 14 residues. CDR3 loop: CASSSGQGRTEAFF. The CDR3 DNA reads as TGCGCCAGCAGCTCTGGACAGGGCAGGACTGAAGCTTTCTTT.